The 21 T cell receptor beta chains given below trace back to one sample, sequenced in a study of response to subunit inactivated influenza vaccine. TCRdb re-called the RT-PCR reads with MiXCR, one entry per CDR3 protein. Of more than 450,000 distinct CDR3 sequences listed, approximately 7.7% are singletons. The input for sequencing was PBMCs from blood, taken around 2 years after vaccination. These receptors were collected from a man aged 45 to 70 who received an inactivated influenza vaccine.

This sequence joins TRBV12-3 or TRBV12-4 and TRBJ1-1; 8 bases match TRBD1. The trim removed 5 bases at V and 0 bases at J, leaving 8 bases unmatched. This CDR3 region has 16 residues. CDR3 DNA: TGTGCCAGCAGTAGGGCGACAGGGGCCATGAACACTGAAGCTTTCTTT. It codes for CASSRATGAMNTEAFF.

This clonotype was counted at least ten times. CDR3 residues: CASSELVGSNEKLFF. CDR3 nucleotide sequence: TGCGCCAGCAGCGAACTGGTCGGGTCTAATGAAAAACTGTTTTTT. The V and J genes are TRBV5-1 and TRBJ1-4; D is unclear. V was shortened by 4 bases and J by 3 bases, with 13 bases between the two germline ends. The CDR3 totals 15 residues. CDR1 and CDR2 from the germline V gene are SGHRS and YFSETQ.

The chain couples TRBV5-1 to TRBJ1-1, with TRBD1 matching over 9 bases. Germline-derived CDR1 and CDR2 are SGHRS and YFSETQ. V dropped 2 bases and J dropped 3; count of bases not matched to a gene: 8. CDR3 length: 16 residues. Here the CDR3 reads CASSFKQGAADTEAFF. DNA of the CDR3: TGCGCCAGCAGCTTCAAACAGGGGGCGGCGGACACTGAAGCTTTCTTT.

The rearrangement joins TRBV12-3 or TRBV12-4 to TRBJ2-1; a weak D match, TRBD2 (5 bases). Trimming pared 3 bases from V and 2 bases from J, leaving 8 bases between. CDR3 length: 14 amino acids. CDR3 amino acids: CASSFRGTYNEQFF. In DNA form, the CDR3 reads TGTGCCAGCAGTTTCCGGGGAACCTACAATGAGCAGTTCTTC.

V gene TRBV29-1 combines with J gene TRBJ2-5, with D possibly TRBD1 on 6 matching bases. V lost 4 bases, J lost 5 bases, and 17 bases lay in between. Germline values: CDR1 SQVTM, CDR2 ANQGSEA. The CDR3 length is 14 residues. The CDR3 protein is CSVGAGVRVETQYF. In DNA form, the CDR3 reads TGCAGCGTTGGAGCAGGGGTGAGAGTCGAGACCCAGTACTTC.

The rearrangement links TRBV30 to TRBJ2-7; 9 bases map to TRBD2. CDR3 length equals 14 residues. V lost 4 bases to trimming and J lost 7 bases; unmatched junction nucleotides: 11. The germline V gene has CDR1 GTSNPN and CDR2 SVGIG (reference sequence). CDR3 amino acids: CAWTWGGRVSEQYF. In DNA, the CDR3 is TGTGCCTGGACGTGGGGCGGGAGGGTCTCGGAGCAGTACTTC.

This clonotype was seen more than once but under ten times. CDR3 in amino acids: CASSLGGRGAYEQYF. CDR3 coding DNA: TGTGCCAGCAGCTTGGGCGGCAGGGGGGCCTACGAGCAGTACTTC. The chain uses TRBV5-6 and TRBJ2-7; tentatively, D is TRBD1 (7 bases). The length of the CDR3 is 15 residues. Between the trimmed V and J ends, which lost 0 bases and 2 bases, there was a span of 12 bases. The germline V gene encodes CDR1 SGHDT and CDR2 YYEEEE.

The table lists this clonotype with many counts. V and J are TRBV24-1 and TRBJ2-5, with TRBD2 as a possible D gene (6 bases). The CDR3 is 16 amino acids. V gave up 3 bases and J gave up 4 bases, with 17 bases separating them. Germline V lookup: CDR1 KGHDR, CDR2 SFDVKD. The CDR3 DNA reads as TGTGCCACCAGTGATGCCATCTTCGGGAGCGGAGAGACCCAGTACTTC. This codes for CATSDAIFGSGETQYF.

The chain links TRBV20-1 to TRBJ2-1; 10 bases are a match to TRBD2. Trimming at V came to 5 bases and at J to 3 bases, leaving 4 bases not matched to a gene. CDR3 length: 14 amino acids. Germline V gene lookup returns CDR1 DFQATT and CDR2 SNEGSKA (reference sequence). The CDR3 DNA follows: TGCAGTGCTGAAGCGGGGGGGCTCTACAATGAGCAGTTCTTC. This sequence encodes CSAEAGGLYNEQFF.

This clonotype was picked up many times. The chain carries TRBV7-9 and TRBJ2-2, with TRBD1 identical over 10 bases. Germline CDR1 is SEHNR and CDR2 is FQNEAQ (reference sequence). CDR3 size: 16 residues. The V and J ends lost 5 bases and 4 bases, in that order; junction bases with no gene match: 7. The CDR3 nucleotides are TGTGCCAGCAGCCTAGGGACAGGGGCGAGCACCGGGGAGCTGTTTTTT. Protein product: CASSLGTGASTGELFF.

This clonotype came up a few times. V usage is TRBV5-1 and J usage is TRBJ1-1, with 7 bases fitting TRBD1. The CDR3 has 16 residues. Germline V gives CDR1 SGHRS, CDR2 YFSETQ. Unmatched junction bases numbered 8, after V lost 0 bases and J lost 3 bases. CDR3 amino acids: CASSLEIRGLDTEAFF. The CDR3 DNA follows: TGCGCCAGCAGCTTGGAAATTAGGGGGCTGGACACTGAAGCTTTCTTT.

The chain uses TRBV3-1 and TRBJ1-1; no definite D call. CDR1 and CDR2 (germline): LGHDT, YNNKEL (reference sequence). The CDR3 extends over 16 amino acids. With 1 base removed from V and 2 bases from J, the gap between germline ends came to 14 bases. For the CDR3, the DNA is TGTGCCAGCAGCCAAGGAGAAGGCACCTATAACACTGAAGCTTTCTTT. This sequence encodes CASSQGEGTYNTEAFF.

This clonotype showed up just a few times. CDR3 DNA: TGTGCCAGCAGCCAAGATCGGACTCAGGGGGCCCAGTACTTC. Amino acids: CASSQDRTQGAQYF. This sequence joins TRBV4-2 and TRBJ2-5; TRBD1 matches 7 bases. V gave up 0 bases and J gave up 9 bases; unmatched junction bases: 7. Looked up from germline, CDR1 is LGHNA and CDR2 is YNFKEQ. The CDR3 sequence is 14 residues long.

V usage is TRBV3-1 and J usage is TRBJ2-7, with 13 bases lining up with TRBD2. Germline assignment: CDR1 LGHDT and CDR2 YNNKEL (reference sequence). V shed 3 bases and J 4 bases; nucleotides not matched to a gene: 3. The CDR3 covers 15 residues. The CDR3 nucleotides are TGTGCCAGCAGCCACGGGACTAGCGGGACATACGAGCAGTACTTC. Protein: CASSHGTSGTYEQYF.

This clonotype was found many times. The rearrangement links TRBV29-1 to TRBJ2-2; 7 positions match TRBD2. The CDR3 contains 13 residues. After removal of 4 bases from V and 3 bases from J, the junction contained 2 bases not matched to a gene. The germline V gene encodes CDR1 SQVTM and CDR2 ANQGSEA. CDR3 sequence (DNA): TGCAGCGTTGGAAGCGGGGACACCGGGGAGCTGTTTTTT. It translates to CSVGSGDTGELFF.

This clonotype showed up just a few times. The chain uses TRBV20-1 and TRBJ2-7; TRBD1 aligns across 9 bases. The junction had 6 bases not matched to a gene; V was cut back by 6 bases and J by 0 bases. This CDR3 is 14 amino acids long. Germline CDR1 is DFQATT and CDR2 is SNEGSKA (reference sequence). CDR3 loop: CSADDRGSSYEQYF. As DNA, the CDR3 is TGCAGTGCGGATGACAGGGGGAGCTCCTACGAGCAGTACTTC.

The gene calls are TRBV19 and TRBJ1-5; 12 positions agree with TRBD1. The germline gives CDR1 LNHDA, CDR2 SQIVND (reference sequence). V was pared by 7 bases and J by 0 bases, with 7 bases of the junction left unmatched. This CDR3 spans 17 amino acids. The CDR3 sequence is CASTIGTGGLSNQPQHF. DNA of the CDR3: TGTGCCAGTACCATCGGGACAGGGGGCCTTAGCAATCAGCCCCAGCATTTT.

The rearrangement uses TRBV12-3 or TRBV12-4 and TRBJ1-2, with unresolved D. V was trimmed by 7 bases and J by 3 bases, leaving 6 bases between them. This CDR3 spans 11 amino acids. This CDR3 is CASTTDYGYTF. DNA of the CDR3: TGTGCCAGCACCACGGACTATGGCTACACCTTC.

Many counts were recorded for this clonotype. V usage is TRBV20-1 and J usage is TRBJ1-5, with TRBD1 matching 9 bases. Germline CDR1 DFQATT, CDR2 SNEGSKA (reference sequence). This CDR3 is built from 15 residues. The J segment lost 6 bases and the V segment lost 2 bases, leaving 8 bases of the junction unmatched. CDR3 sequence reads: CSARPTGGGSQPQHF. DNA for the CDR3: TGCAGTGCTAGACCGACAGGGGGTGGGAGTCAGCCCCAGCATTTT.

At least ten counts were recorded for this clonotype. This chain connects TRBV20-1 to TRBJ1-1; D call uncertain. Per the germline V gene, CDR1 is DFQATT and CDR2 is SNEGSKA (reference sequence). The CDR3 length is 12 residues. Trimming shortened V by 0 bases and J by 11 bases, and 13 bases separated the two germline ends. CDR3 protein: CSAREGNGVAFF. In DNA form, the CDR3 reads TGCAGTGCTAGAGAAGGCAATGGTGTGGCTTTCTTT.

This clonotype was observed a few times. This sequence joins TRBV12-3 or TRBV12-4 and TRBJ2-5; D uncertain. CDR3 length equals 15 residues. Trimming pared 5 bases from V and 1 base from J, leaving 14 bases between. The CDR3 sequence is CASSLRLNTQETQYF. The CDR3, as DNA: TGTGCCAGCAGTCTAAGACTCAATACCCAAGAGACCCAGTACTTC.